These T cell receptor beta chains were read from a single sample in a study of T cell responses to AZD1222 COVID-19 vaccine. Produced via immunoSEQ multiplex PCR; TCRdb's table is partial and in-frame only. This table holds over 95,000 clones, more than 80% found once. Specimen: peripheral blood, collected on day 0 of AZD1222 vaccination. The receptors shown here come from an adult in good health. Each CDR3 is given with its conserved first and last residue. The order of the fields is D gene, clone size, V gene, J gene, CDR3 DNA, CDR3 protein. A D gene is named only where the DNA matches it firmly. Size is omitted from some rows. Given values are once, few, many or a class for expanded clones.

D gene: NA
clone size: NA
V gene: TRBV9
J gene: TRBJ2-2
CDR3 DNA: TGTGCCAGCAGCGTTAATCAGGGAAAAGGTCCCGGGGAGCTGTTTTTT
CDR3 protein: CASSVNQGKGPGELFF

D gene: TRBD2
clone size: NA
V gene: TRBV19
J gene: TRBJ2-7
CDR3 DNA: TGTGCCAGTAGCCTCCGGCTAGCGGGTACCTACGAGCAGTACTTC
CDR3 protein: CASSLRLAGTYEQYF

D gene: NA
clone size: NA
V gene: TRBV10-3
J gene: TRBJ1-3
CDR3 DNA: TGTGCCATCAGTGAGTCTGTCCGGAGTGGAAACACCATATATTTT
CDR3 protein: CAISESVRSGNTIYF

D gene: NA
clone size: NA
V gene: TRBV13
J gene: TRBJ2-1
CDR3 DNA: TGTGCCAGCAGCTTAGCCGAGGTCACTCGCCTGGGTGAGCAGTTCTTC
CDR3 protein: CASSLAEVTRLGEQFF

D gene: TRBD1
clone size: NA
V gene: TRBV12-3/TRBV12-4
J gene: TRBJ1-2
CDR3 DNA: TGTGCCAGCAGTATAGGGACAGGTGGCTACACCTTC
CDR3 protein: CASSIGTGGYTF

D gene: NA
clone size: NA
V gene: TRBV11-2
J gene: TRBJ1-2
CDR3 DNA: TGTGCCAGCAGCCAGGACAGAGCTAACTATGGCTACACCTTC
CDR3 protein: CASSQDRANYGYTF

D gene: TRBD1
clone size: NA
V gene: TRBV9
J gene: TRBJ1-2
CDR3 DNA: TGTGCCAGCAGCCCATCCGGACAGGTCCATTCCTATGGCTACACCTTC
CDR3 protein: CASSPSGQVHSYGYTF

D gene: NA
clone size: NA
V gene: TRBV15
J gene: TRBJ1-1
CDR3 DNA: TGTGCCACCAGGCTTCCTGGGGGGGGGACTGAAGCTTTCTTT
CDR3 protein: CATRLPGGGTEAFF

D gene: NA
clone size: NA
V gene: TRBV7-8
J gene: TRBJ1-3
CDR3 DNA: TGTGCCAGCAGCTTAGGGGGCAGAGACTCTGGAAACACCATATATTTT
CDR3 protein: CASSLGGRDSGNTIYF

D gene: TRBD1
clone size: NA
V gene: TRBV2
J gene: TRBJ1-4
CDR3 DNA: TGTGCCAGCAGGCAAGGGGGCGCTAAACTGTTTTTT
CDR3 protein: CASRQGGAKLFF

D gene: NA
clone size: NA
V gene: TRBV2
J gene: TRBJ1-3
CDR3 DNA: TGTGCCAGCAGGTTAGGACAGCTCTCTGGAAACACCATATATTTT
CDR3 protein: CASRLGQLSGNTIYF

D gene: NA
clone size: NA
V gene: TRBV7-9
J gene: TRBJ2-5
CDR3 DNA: TGTGCCAGCAGCTTATGGGGGGCCAAGCAAGAGACCCAGTACTTC
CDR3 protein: CASSLWGAKQETQYF

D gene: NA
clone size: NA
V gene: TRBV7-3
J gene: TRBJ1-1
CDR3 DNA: TGTGCCAGCAGCTTAGCGAAAGGGGGGCTGGCTTTCTTT
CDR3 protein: CASSLAKGGLAFF

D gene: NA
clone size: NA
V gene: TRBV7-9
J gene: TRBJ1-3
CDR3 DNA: TGTGCCAGCAGCTTATCACGTAGGGCCCTCTCTGGAAACACCATATATTTT
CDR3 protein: CASSLSRRALSGNTIYF

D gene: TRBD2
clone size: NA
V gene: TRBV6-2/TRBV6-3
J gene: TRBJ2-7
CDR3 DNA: TGTGCCAGCAGTTACTCGACTAGCGGGAGAAGTACACTGCAAGAGGCCGAGCAGTACTTC
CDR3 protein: CASSYSTSGRSTLQEAEQYF

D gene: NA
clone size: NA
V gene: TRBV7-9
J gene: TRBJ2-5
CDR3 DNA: TGTGCCAGCAGCCTGCATGGGGGGGCAGGCGAGACCCAGTACTTC
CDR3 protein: CASSLHGGAGETQYF

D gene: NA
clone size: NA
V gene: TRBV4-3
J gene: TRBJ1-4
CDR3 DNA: TGCGCCAGCAGCCAAGATCAAGGGCGATTCAATGAAAAACTGTTTTTT
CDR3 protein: CASSQDQGRFNEKLFF

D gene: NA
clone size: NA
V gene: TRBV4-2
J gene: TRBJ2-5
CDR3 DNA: TGTGCCAGCAGCCAAGAGTTTCAGACCCAGTACTTC
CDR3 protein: CASSQEFQTQYF

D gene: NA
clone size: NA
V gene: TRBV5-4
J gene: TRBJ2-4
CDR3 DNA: TGTGCCAGCAGCTTGATCGGGGCAGGGAGTTTAGCCAAAAACATTCAGTACTTC
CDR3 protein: CASSLIGAGSLAKNIQYF

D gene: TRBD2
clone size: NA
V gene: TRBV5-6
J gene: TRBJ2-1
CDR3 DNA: TGTGCCAGCAGCATCGGACTAGCGGGGCACAATGAGCAGTTCTTC
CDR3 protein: CASSIGLAGHNEQFF

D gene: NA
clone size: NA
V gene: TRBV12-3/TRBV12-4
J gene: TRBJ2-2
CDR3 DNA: TGTGCCAGCAGTTTAGGTACCGGGGAGCTGTTTTTT
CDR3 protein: CASSLGTGELFF

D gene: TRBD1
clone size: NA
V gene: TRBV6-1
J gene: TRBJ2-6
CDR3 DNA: TGTGCCAGCAGTGAAGGAACAGGGGGCTCTGGGGCCAACGTCCTGACTTTC
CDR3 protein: CASSEGTGGSGANVLTF

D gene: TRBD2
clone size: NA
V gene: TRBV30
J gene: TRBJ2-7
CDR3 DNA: TGTGCCTGGAGCCCTAGCGGGAGTTCGCGGGGGTCCTACGAGCAGTACTTC
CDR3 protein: CAWSPSGSSRGSYEQYF

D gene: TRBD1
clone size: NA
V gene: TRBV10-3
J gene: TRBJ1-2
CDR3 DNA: TGTGCCATCAGTGACCCCGGGACAGCCTATGGCTACACCTTC
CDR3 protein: CAISDPGTAYGYTF

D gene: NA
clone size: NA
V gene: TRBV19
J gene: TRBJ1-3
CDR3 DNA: TGTGCCAGTACCTCTTTCTACACCATATATTTT
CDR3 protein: CASTSFYTIYF

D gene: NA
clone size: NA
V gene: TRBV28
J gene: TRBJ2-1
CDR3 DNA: TGTGCCAGCATTAGTGGAGGCTCCTACAATGAGCAGTTCTTC
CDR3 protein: CASISGGSYNEQFF

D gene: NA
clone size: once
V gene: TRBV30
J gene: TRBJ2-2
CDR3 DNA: TGTGCCTGGAGTGTACTACGGTCCACCGGGGAGCTGTTTTTT
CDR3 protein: CAWSVLRSTGELFF

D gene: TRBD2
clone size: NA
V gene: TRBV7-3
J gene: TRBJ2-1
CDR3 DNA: TGTGCCAGCAGCTATAGCGGGAGTCCCTACAATGAGCAGTTCTTC
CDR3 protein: CASSYSGSPYNEQFF

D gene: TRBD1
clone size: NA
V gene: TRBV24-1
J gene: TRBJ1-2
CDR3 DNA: TGTGCCACCGCTCTAACAGGGGGCCGCTCGCATACTAACTATGGCTACACCTTC
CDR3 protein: CATALTGGRSHTNYGYTF

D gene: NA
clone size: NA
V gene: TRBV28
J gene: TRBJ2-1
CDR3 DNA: TGTGCCAGCAGTTTATGGGGGGAGACCTACAATGAGCAGTTCTTC
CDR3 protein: CASSLWGETYNEQFF

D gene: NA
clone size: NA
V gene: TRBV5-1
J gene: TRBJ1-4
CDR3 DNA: TGCGCCAGCAGCTTGGGAGGCAGAGAGTATGAAAAACTGTTTTTT
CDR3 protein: CASSLGGREYEKLFF

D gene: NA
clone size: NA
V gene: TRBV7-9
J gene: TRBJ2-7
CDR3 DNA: TGTGCCAGCAGCTTAGTTTCAGGGGTCGGGGGGATCTACGAGCAGTACTTC
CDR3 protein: CASSLVSGVGGIYEQYF

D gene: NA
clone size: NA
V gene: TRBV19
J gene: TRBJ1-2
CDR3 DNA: TGTGCCAGTAGTATGTGGTCGGGGGCGCATGGCTACACCTTC
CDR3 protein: CASSMWSGAHGYTF

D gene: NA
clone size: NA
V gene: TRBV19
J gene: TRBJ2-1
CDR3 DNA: TGTGCCAGTAGTATACGACAGCGCGTAACTCAGCAGTTCTTC
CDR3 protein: CASSIRQRVTQQFF

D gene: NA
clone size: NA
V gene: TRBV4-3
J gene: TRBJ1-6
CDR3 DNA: TGCGCCAGCAGCCAAGACCAAACCGTTATTAATTCACCCCTCCACTTT
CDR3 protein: CASSQDQTVINSPLHF

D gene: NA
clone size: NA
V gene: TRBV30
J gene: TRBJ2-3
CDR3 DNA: TGTGCCTGGACAGTAAGCACAGATACGCAGTATTTT
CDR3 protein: CAWTVSTDTQYF

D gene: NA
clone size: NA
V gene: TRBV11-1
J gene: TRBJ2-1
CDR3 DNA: TGTGCCAGCAAGCCTAGTAGGGTTTCGTATGAGCAGTTCTTC
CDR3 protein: CASKPSRVSYEQFF

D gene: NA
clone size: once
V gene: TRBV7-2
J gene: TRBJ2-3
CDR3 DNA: TGTGCCAGCAGCCCATACACAGATACGCAGTATTTT
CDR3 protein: CASSPYTDTQYF

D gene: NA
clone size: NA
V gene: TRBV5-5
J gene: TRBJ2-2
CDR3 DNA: TGTGCCAGCAGCTGGAGTGTTAGCCTAGGGGGGGAGCTGTTTTTT
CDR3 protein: CASSWSVSLGGELFF

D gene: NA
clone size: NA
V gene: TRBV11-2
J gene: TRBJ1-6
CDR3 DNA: TGTGCCAGCAGCTTGACGGCTTTTAATTCACCCCTCCACTTT
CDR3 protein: CASSLTAFNSPLHF

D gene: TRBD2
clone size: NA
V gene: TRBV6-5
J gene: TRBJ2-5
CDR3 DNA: TGTGCCAGCAGTCTTGGGAGAGCGGGAAGGGAGACCCAGTACTTC
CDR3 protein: CASSLGRAGRETQYF

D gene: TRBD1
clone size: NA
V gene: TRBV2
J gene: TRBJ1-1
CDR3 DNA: TGTGCCACCAAGGGACAGCGGAACACTGAAGCTTTCTTT
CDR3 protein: CATKGQRNTEAFF

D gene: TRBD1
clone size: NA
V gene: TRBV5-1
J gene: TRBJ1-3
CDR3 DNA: TGCGCCAGCAGCTGGACAGGGGGCGACTCTGGAAACACCATATATTTT
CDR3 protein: CASSWTGGDSGNTIYF

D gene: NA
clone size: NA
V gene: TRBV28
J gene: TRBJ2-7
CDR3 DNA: TGTGCCAGTACCGCCGGGAACTACGAGCAGTACTTC
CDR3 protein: CASTAGNYEQYF

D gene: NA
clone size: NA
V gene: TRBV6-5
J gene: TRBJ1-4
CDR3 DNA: TGTGCCAGCAGGGGTACTACTAATGAAAAACTGTTTTTT
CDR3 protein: CASRGTTNEKLFF

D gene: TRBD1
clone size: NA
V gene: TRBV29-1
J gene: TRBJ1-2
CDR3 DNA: TGCAGCGTTGAAGCAGGGGGCGGTTATGGCTACACCTTC
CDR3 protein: CSVEAGGGYGYTF

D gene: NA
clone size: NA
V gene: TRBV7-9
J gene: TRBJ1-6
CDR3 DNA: TGTGCCAGCAGCTTAGATCAACTAAATTCACCCCTCCACTTT
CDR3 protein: CASSLDQLNSPLHF

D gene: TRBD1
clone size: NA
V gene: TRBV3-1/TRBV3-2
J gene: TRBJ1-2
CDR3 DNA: TGTGCCAGCAGCCAAACGGACAGGGTAGTGATCTATGGCTACACCTTC
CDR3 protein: CASSQTDRVVIYGYTF

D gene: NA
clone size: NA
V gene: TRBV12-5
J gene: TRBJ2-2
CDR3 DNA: TGTGCTAGTGGCCCGGGGCTAGCGACCGGGGAGCTGTTTTTT
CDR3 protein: CASGPGLATGELFF

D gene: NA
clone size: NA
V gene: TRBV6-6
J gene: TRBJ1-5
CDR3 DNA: TGTGCCAGCAGTTACGGACAGACCAATCAGCCCCAGCATTTT
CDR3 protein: CASSYGQTNQPQHF

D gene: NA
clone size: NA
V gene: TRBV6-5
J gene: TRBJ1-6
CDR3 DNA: TGTGCCAGCAGTTACTCCCCCCGGGGGAGTTCACCCCTCCACTTT
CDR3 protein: CASSYSPRGSSPLHF

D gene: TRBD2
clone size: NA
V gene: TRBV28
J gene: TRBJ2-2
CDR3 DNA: TGTGCCAGCAGTAAGGGACTAGCGGGAGGTACTTTTTCTCACGGGGAGCTGTTTTTT
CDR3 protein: CASSKGLAGGTFSHGELFF

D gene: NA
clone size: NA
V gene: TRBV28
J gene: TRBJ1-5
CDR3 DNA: TGTGCCAGCAGTTTCATCCGGGCCGATCAGCCCCAGCATTTT
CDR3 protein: CASSFIRADQPQHF

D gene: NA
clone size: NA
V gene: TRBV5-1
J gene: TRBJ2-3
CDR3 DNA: TGCGCCAGCAGCCTCAGCACAGATACGCAGTATTTT
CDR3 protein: CASSLSTDTQYF

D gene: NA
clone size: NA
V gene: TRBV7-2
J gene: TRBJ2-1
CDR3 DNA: TGTGCCAGCAGCCTAAGATCTGGGGTTCCCTACAATGAGCAGTTCTTC
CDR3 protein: CASSLRSGVPYNEQFF

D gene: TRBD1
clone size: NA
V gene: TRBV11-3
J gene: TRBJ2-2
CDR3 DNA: TGTGCCAGCAGCTATTCACAGGGGGCGCTGACCGGGGAGCTGTTTTTT
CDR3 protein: CASSYSQGALTGELFF